Listed below are T cell receptor beta chains from one sample, sequenced in a study of cytomegalovirus exposure and HLA in healthy donors. Measured with immunoSEQ multiplex PCR; TCRdb has only the in-frame clones, and not every one. The repertoire holds more than 150,000 clones, with around 80% as singletons. The sequenced material came from PBMCs. The receptors stem from a woman aged 18 to 35 in good health and CMV-seropositive. CDR3s include the opening cysteine and the closing phenylalanine or tryptophan. A D gene is named only where the DNA matches it firmly. Rows give clone size only sometimes, using once, few, many, or a class for an expanded clone.

d_call	v_call	clone_size	j_call	cdr3_aa	cdr3_nt
-	TRBV19	-	TRBJ2-1	CASSTNRPPYNEQFF	TGTGCCAGTAGTACTAACAGGCCCCCTTACAATGAGCAGTTCTTC
-	TRBV7-9	few	TRBJ2-2	CASSAVRGELFF	TGTGCCAGCAGCGCCGTGAGGGGGGAGCTGTTTTTT
TRBD2	TRBV5-1	-	TRBJ2-1	CASRDGAGGLNEQFF	TGCGCCAGCAGGGACGGGGCGGGGGGCCTCAATGAGCAGTTCTTC
-	TRBV7-2	-	TRBJ2-3	CASSYNTQYF	TGTGCCAGCAGTTATAATACGCAGTATTTT
TRBD1	TRBV10-1	-	TRBJ1-1	CASSAGQGIWDVNTEAFF	TGCGCCAGCAGCGCGGGACAGGGGATATGGGATGTGAACACTGAAGCTTTCTTT
TRBD1	TRBV2	-	TRBJ2-7	CASLRDRGTEQYF	TGTGCCAGCTTACGGGACAGGGGTACCGAGCAGTACTTC
-	TRBV5-1	-	TRBJ1-4	CASSLLGQPNEKLFF	TGCGCCAGCAGTTTGCTCGGACAGCCAAATGAAAAACTGTTTTTT
TRBD2	TRBV5-4	-	TRBJ2-2	CASSLPLLAGGALGGELFF	TGTGCCAGCAGCCTACCCCTACTAGCGGGGGGGGCTCTAGGCGGGGAGCTGTTTTTT
-	TRBV11-2	-	TRBJ1-1	CASSLRAISYEAFF	TGTGCCAGCAGCTTAAGAGCGATCAGCTATGAAGCTTTCTTT
-	TRBV10-3	-	TRBJ1-1	CAIMVSENTEAFF	TGTGCCATCATGGTCAGCGAGAACACTGAAGCTTTCTTT
-	TRBV7-2	-	TRBJ2-2	CASSSPPTGELFF	TGTGCCAGCAGCTCTCCCCCCACCGGGGAGCTGTTTTTT
-	TRBV27	-	TRBJ1-4	CASSLAGAGANEKLFF	TGTGCCAGCAGTTTAGCAGGGGCAGGAGCTAATGAAAAACTGTTTTTT
TRBD1	TRBV28	-	TRBJ1-2	CASSLPQGGYTF	TGTGCCAGCAGTTTGCCACAGGGGGGCTACACCTTC
TRBD2	TRBV4-1	-	TRBJ2-5	CASSQLVPSGGGGTQETQYF	TGCGCCAGCAGCCAATTGGTCCCTAGCGGGGGGGGAGGGACACAAGAGACCCAGTACTTC
-	TRBV27	-	TRBJ1-2	CAVLAGYGYTF	TGTGCCGTCCTTGCCGGCTATGGCTACACCTTC
-	TRBV6-4	-	TRBJ1-2	CASSPGEDYGYTF	TGTGCCAGCAGCCCTGGGGAGGACTATGGCTACACCTTC
TRBD2	TRBV6-4	few	TRBJ2-1	CASSASGGSYNEQFF	TGTGCCAGCAGTGCGAGCGGGGGGTCCTACAATGAGCAGTTCTTC
-	TRBV6-6	-	TRBJ1-2	CASSYSYSGYGYTF	TGTGCCAGCAGTTACTCGTATAGTGGCTATGGCTACACCTTC
-	TRBV6-5	-	TRBJ1-4	CASRPYRVSGEKLFF	TGTGCCAGCAGACCCTACAGGGTCTCGGGAGAAAAACTGTTTTTT